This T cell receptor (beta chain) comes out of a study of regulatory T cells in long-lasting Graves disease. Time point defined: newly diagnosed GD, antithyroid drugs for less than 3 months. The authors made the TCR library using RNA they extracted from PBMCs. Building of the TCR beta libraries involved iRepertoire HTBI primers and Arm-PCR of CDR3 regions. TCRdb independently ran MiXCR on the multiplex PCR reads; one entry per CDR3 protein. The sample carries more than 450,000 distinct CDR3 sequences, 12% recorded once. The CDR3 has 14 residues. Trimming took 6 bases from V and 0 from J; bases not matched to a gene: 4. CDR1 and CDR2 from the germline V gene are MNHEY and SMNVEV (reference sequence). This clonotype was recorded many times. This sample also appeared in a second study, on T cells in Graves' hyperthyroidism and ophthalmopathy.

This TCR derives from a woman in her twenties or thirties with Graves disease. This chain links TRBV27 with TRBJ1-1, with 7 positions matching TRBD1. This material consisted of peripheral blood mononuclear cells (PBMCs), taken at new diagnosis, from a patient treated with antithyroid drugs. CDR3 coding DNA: TGTGCCAGCAGCAGGGGACAGTTGAACACTGAAGCTTTCTTT. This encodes CASSRGQLNTEAFF.